Shown below are 21 T cell receptor beta chains from a single sample sequenced in a study of T cells after yellow fever vaccination (dated by TCRdb to about 2019). This sample's treatment or condition label indicates: live attenuated yellow fever vaccine strain. Preparation of the library involved 5' RACE. The sample was run on an Illumina NovaSeq 6000. TCRdb handled the public reads itself, with Q25 trimming in fastp and clone calling in MiXCR, and kept productive beta chains. Identical CDR3 proteins give one entry, which carries the most common genes and DNA. This sample lists 300,000 to 350,000 distinct CDR3 sequences; approximately 4.3% were detected once. The top ten clones comprise approximately 20% of the sample. The sequenced sample was PBMCs, obtained 15 days after the yellow fever booster vaccination. Every receptor here comes from a man younger than 35 who received the YFV17D yellow fever vaccine.

In its sample, this clonotype was seen many times. The gene calls are TRBV7-9 and TRBJ1-2; possible D gene TRBD1, 6 bases. This CDR3 contains 15 residues. CDR1 and CDR2 from the germline V gene are SEHNR and FQNEAQ (reference sequence). The V end lost 5 bases, the J end lost 4 bases, and 17 bases lay between the germline ends. CDR3 in DNA: TGTGCCAGCAGCGCGAGGGACACCCCATTCTATGGCTACACCTTC. It is translated as CASSARDTPFYGYTF.

This clonotype turned up a few times. V is TRBV7-9 and J is TRBJ2-5, with 11 bases that match TRBD2. Germline-derived CDR1 and CDR2 are SEHNR and FQNEAQ (reference sequence). The CDR3 is 18 residues long. V shed 5 bases, J shed 5 bases, and the junction held 16 bases outside the gene matches. The CDR3 nucleotides read TGTGCCAGCAGCGCCTCCCGACTAGCGGGGATAACAACCGAGACCCAGTACTTC. This gives the protein CASSASRLAGITTETQYF.

This clonotype showed up many times. The rearrangement uses TRBV6-6 and TRBJ1-1; tentatively, D is TRBD1 (5 bases). In germline, CDR1 is MNHNY, CDR2 SVGAGI (reference sequence). Deletions cut 7 bases from V and 4 bases from J, with 19 bases between. CDR3 length equals 15 residues. In DNA form, the CDR3 reads TGTGCCAGCACCCCAATCAGCGGGGCGGTCACTGAAGCTTTCTTT. It encodes CASTPISGAVTEAFF.

The chain couples TRBV11-2 to TRBJ2-5; TRBD2 matches 7 bases. CDR1 and CDR2 from the germline V gene are SGHAT and FQNNGV. The length of the CDR3 is 15 residues. J lost 7 bases, V lost 1 base, and 9 bases had no gene match. The CDR3 DNA reads TGTGCCAGCAGCTTAGTAGCCCCCCCGGGGGGGACCCAGTACTTC. Amino acids: CASSLVAPPGGTQYF.

The sample holds many counts of this clonotype. V and J are TRBV7-2 and TRBJ1-5; the D is unclear. This CDR3 spans 12 amino acids. Trimming left V 5 bases short and J 9 bases short, with 11 bases between. Per the germline V gene, CDR1 is SGHTA and CDR2 is FQGNSA. The chain's CDR3 is CASSGGWGPQHF. The CDR3 DNA reads as TGTGCCAGCAGCGGAGGGTGGGGGCCCCAGCATTTT.

This clonotype was counted ten times or more. The V and J genes are TRBV12-3 or TRBV12-4 and TRBJ2-1, with D possibly called TRBD1 or TRBD2 (6 bases each). The CDR3 length is 15 residues. Between the trimmed V and J ends, which lost 5 bases and 5 bases, there was a span of 16 bases. CDR3 sequence: CASSMGAGPNNEQFF. DNA for the CDR3: TGTGCCAGCAGTATGGGGGCGGGACCCAACAATGAGCAGTTCTTC.

This clonotype has ten or more counts. The chain employs TRBV12-5 and TRBJ1-6; TRBD1 matches 7 bases. The CDR3 has 13 amino acids. Per the germline V gene, CDR1 is LGHNT and CDR2 is FRNRAP. After removal of 2 bases from V and 14 bases from J, the junction contained 6 bases not matched to a gene. The CDR3 coding sequence is TGTGCTAGTGGTTTGCTCCAGGGGGGAGCCCTCCACTTT. Protein product: CASGLLQGGALHF.

This clonotype has ten or more counts. This rearrangement joins TRBV28 to TRBJ2-3; D may be TRBD1 (6 bases). Germline V gene data show CDR1 as MDHEN and CDR2 as SYDVKM. Between the trimmed V and J ends, which lost 4 bases and 0 bases, there was a span of 14 bases. The CDR3 length is 16 residues. This chain's CDR3 is CASSSPGTLSTDTQYF. The CDR3 DNA sequence: TGTGCCAGCAGTTCCCCCGGGACACTGAGCACAGATACGCAGTATTTT.

This clonotype was recorded at least ten times. This chain links TRBV20-1 with TRBJ1-2, with a weak D call TRBD1 (6 bases). This CDR3 comprises 16 residues. Germline V gives CDR1 DFQATT, CDR2 SNEGSKA (reference sequence). Here the CDR3 reads CSANSVAGASVYGYTF. The CDR3 DNA sequence: TGCAGCGCGAACAGTGTGGCAGGGGCCTCAGTCTATGGCTACACCTTC.

The chain employs TRBV5-1 and TRBJ1-1; TRBD1 matches at 9 bases. Germline CDR1 SGHRS, CDR2 YFSETQ. The CDR3 is made up of 16 amino acids. The V segment lost 6 bases and the J segment 2 bases; nucleotides outside the gene matches: 11. The CDR3 loop is CASILTPGQGNTEAFF. Written as DNA, the CDR3 is TGCGCCAGCATCCTTACTCCGGGACAGGGAAACACTGAAGCTTTCTTT.

The chain recombines TRBV4-3 with TRBJ2-1; D is unclear. The CDR3 is made up of 14 amino acids. CDR1 is LGHNA, CDR2 YSLEER, per germline. V was trimmed by 0 bases and J by 1 base, leaving 4 bases between them. The CDR3 reads CASSQERSYNEQFF. CDR3 DNA: TGCGCCAGCAGCCAAGAAAGGTCCTACAATGAGCAGTTCTTC.

This chain joins TRBV6-5 and TRBJ1-6, with 7 bases lining up with TRBD1. CDR1 and CDR2 (germline): MNHEY, SVGAGI. CDR3 length: 16 residues. The J segment lost 7 bases and the V segment lost 0 bases, leaving 6 bases of the junction unmatched. CDR3 bases: TGTGCCAGCAGTTACTCGTTAGGGGGCGGGAATTCACCCCTCCACTTT. It specifies CASSYSLGGGNSPLHF.

At least ten counts were recorded for this clonotype. The rearrangement links TRBV5-1 to TRBJ2-7; unclear D gene. Per germline, CDR1 SGHRS and CDR2 YFSETQ. V was shortened by 5 bases and J by 2 bases, with 11 bases between the two germline ends. This CDR3 has 13 amino acids. The CDR3 reads CASSLPQTYEQYF. Written as DNA, the CDR3 is TGCGCCAGCAGTTTACCCCAAACCTACGAGCAGTACTTC.

The chain recombines TRBV4-1 with TRBJ2-2; D not certain. CDR1 is MGHRA and CDR2 is YSYEKL in the germline V gene. The V end was cut by 4 bases, the J end by 2 bases, with 14 bases between. CDR3 length equals 16 residues. This CDR3 reads CASSPPTWLNTGELFF. In DNA, the CDR3 is TGCGCCAGCAGCCCGCCGACTTGGCTTAACACCGGGGAGCTGTTTTTT.

The table lists this clonotype with many counts. The V gene is TRBV7-2, the J gene TRBJ2-5; 11 bases align to TRBD2. The V and J ends lost 6 bases and 4 bases, in that order; junction bases with no gene match: 10. CDR3 length equals 16 residues. CDR1 and CDR2 from the germline V gene are SGHTA and FQGNSA. The CDR3 sequence is CASSPSPLAGAETQYF. Here the CDR3 DNA reads TGTGCCAGCAGTCCCTCACCACTAGCGGGGGCAGAGACCCAGTACTTC. The full variable domain, completed using reference TRBV7-2 and TRBJ2-5, is GAGVSQSPSNKVTEKGKDVELRCDPISGHTALYWYRQSLGQGLEFLIYFQGNSAPDKSGLPSDRFSAERTGGSVSTLTIQRTQQEDSAVYLCASSPSPLAGAETQYFGPGTRLLVL.

This clonotype was observed a few times. The chain has TRBV11-2 and TRBJ2-2; maybe TRBD1 (5 bases). Between the trimmed V and J ends, which lost 5 bases and 6 bases, there was a span of 13 bases. CDR1 is SGHAT, CDR2 FQNNGV, per germline. The CDR3 sequence is 14 residues long. The CDR3 loop reads CASSRLDRPGELFF. Here the CDR3 DNA reads TGTGCCAGCAGCCGACTTGACAGACCCGGGGAGCTGTTTTTT.

This clonotype was detected ten times or more. V is TRBV28 and J is TRBJ2-2; TRBD1 matches 8 bases. Per germline, CDR1 MDHEN and CDR2 SYDVKM. The CDR3 has 14 amino acids. The V and J ends lost 8 bases and 5 bases, in that order; junction bases with no gene match: 7. DNA for the CDR3: TGTGCCAGCGACAGGACAGGGTTTACCGGGGAGCTGTTTTTT. Translating gives CASDRTGFTGELFF.

CDR3 loop: CATGASGNTGELFF. The CDR3 region has the DNA TGTGCCACCGGGGCTAGCGGCAACACCGGGGAGCTGTTTTTT. The J gene is TRBJ2-2, the V gene TRBV15, with TRBD2 identical over 7 bases. Germline V gene sequence: CDR1 LNHNV, CDR2 YYDKDF (reference sequence). There are 14 residues in the CDR3. Germline trimming cut 8 bases from V and 2 bases from J; bases unmatched to any gene: 5. The complete variable domain, with remaining parts taken from reference TRBV15 and TRBJ2-2, reads DAMVIQNPRYQVTQFGKPVTLSCSQTLNHNVMYWYQQKSSQAPKLLFHYYDKDFNNEADTPDNFQSRRPNTSFCFLDIRSPGLGDTAMYLCATGASGNTGELFFGEGSRLTVL.

This clonotype was counted ten times or more. The chain employs TRBV7-8 and TRBJ1-5, with 7 bases matching TRBD1. This CDR3 is 15 amino acids long. Germline V lookup: CDR1 SGHVS, CDR2 FQNEAQ. V lost 5 bases, J lost 3 bases, and 7 bases stayed unmatched. The DNA for the CDR3 is TGTGCCAGCAGCGTAACGACAGGGACCAATCAGCCCCAGCATTTT. Protein sequence: CASSVTTGTNQPQHF.

This chain connects TRBV28 to TRBJ1-3; 8 nucleotides agree with TRBD1. This CDR3 is 15 amino acids long. Germline CDR1 and CDR2: MDHEN and SYDVKM. The ends lost 6 bases at V and 3 bases at J; junction bases unmatched: 7. The CDR3: CASSLTGGRGNTIYF. The CDR3 DNA is TGTGCCAGCAGCCTCACAGGGGGACGTGGAAACACCATATATTTT.

In its sample, this clonotype was seen a few times. V is TRBV6-2 or TRBV6-3 and J is TRBJ2-4, with D unresolved. This CDR3 has 14 residues. Germline assignment: CDR1 MNHEY and CDR2 SVGEGT. Trimming cost V 2 bases and J 1 base, with 6 bases left between them. The CDR3 region has the DNA TGTGCCAGCAGTTACGAGTTGGCCAAAAACATTCAGTACTTC. Amino acids: CASSYELAKNIQYF.